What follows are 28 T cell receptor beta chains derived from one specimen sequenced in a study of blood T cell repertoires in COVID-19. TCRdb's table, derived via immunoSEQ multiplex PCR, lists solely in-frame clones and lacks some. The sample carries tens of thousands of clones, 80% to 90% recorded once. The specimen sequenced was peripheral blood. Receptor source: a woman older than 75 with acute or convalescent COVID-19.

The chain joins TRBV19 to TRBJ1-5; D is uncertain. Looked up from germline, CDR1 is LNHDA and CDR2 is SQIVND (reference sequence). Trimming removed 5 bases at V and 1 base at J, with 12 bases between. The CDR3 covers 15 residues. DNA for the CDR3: TGTGCCAGTAGTCTCGACACCCTAAGCAATCAGCCCCAGCATTTT. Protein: CASSLDTLSNQPQHF.

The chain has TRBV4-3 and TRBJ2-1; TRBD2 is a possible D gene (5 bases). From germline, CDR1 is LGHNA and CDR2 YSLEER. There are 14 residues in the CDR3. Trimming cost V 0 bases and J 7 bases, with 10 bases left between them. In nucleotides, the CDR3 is TGCGCCAGCAGCCAAGAACTGGGAGATAATGAGCAGTTCTTC. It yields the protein CASSQELGDNEQFF.

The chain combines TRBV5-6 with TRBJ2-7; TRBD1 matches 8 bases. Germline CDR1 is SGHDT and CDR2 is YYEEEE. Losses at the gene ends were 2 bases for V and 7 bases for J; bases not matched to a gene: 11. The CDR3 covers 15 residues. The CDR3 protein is CASSLGRQGMREQYF. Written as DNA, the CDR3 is TGTGCCAGCAGCTTAGGCCGACAGGGGATGAGGGAGCAGTACTTC.

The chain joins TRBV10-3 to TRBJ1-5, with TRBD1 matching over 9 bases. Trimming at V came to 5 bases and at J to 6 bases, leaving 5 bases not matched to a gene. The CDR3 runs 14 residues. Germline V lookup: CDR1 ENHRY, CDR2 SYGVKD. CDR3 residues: CAISPDRGIQPQHF. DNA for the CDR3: TGTGCCATCAGTCCGGACAGGGGTATTCAGCCCCAGCATTTT.

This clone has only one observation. As DNA, the CDR3 is TGTGCCAGCAGCGAAGGGGGCTGGGCTTTCTTT. Protein product: CASSEGGWAFF. The rearrangement joins TRBV7-9 to TRBJ1-1, with TRBD1 matching 7 bases. V was pared by 5 bases and J by 11 bases, with 5 bases of the junction left unmatched. CDR3 length equals 11 residues. Germline-derived CDR1 and CDR2 are SEHNR and FQNEAQ (reference sequence).

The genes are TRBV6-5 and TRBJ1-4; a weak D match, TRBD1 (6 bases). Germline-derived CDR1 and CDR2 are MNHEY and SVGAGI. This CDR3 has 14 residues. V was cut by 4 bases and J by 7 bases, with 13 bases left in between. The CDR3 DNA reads TGTGCCAGCAGTTTGGGGGGGCTTGGTGAAAAACTGTTTTTT. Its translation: CASSLGGLGEKLFF.

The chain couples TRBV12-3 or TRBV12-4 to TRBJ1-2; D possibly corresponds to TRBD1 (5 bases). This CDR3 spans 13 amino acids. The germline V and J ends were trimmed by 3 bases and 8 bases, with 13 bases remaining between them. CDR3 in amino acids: CASSFQGKSGYTF. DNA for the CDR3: TGTGCCAGCAGTTTTCAGGGAAAATCCGGCTACACCTTC.

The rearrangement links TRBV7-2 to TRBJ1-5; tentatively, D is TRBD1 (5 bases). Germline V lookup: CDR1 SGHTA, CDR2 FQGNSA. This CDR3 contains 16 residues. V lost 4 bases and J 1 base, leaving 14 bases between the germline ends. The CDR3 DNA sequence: TGTGCCAGCAGCTCCTTCAGGGCAGGCAGCAATCAGCCCCAGCATTTT. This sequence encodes CASSSFRAGSNQPQHF.

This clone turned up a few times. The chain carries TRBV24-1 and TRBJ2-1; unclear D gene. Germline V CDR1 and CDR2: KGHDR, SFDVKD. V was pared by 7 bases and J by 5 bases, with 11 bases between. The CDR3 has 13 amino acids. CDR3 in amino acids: CATRPRLNNEQFF. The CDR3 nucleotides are TGTGCCACCAGACCCCGGTTGAACAATGAGCAGTTCTTC.

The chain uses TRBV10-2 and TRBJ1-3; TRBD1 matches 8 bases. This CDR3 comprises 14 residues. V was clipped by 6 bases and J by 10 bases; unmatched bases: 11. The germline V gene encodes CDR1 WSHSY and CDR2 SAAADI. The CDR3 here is CASRAGGPVETIYF. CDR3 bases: TGCGCCAGCAGAGCAGGGGGCCCCGTTGAGACCATATATTTT.

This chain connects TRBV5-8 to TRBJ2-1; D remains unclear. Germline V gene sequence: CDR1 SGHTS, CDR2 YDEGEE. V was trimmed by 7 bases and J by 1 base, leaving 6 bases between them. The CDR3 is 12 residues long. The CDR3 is CASRVSYNEQFF. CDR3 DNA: TGTGCCAGCCGAGTGTCCTACAATGAGCAGTTCTTC.

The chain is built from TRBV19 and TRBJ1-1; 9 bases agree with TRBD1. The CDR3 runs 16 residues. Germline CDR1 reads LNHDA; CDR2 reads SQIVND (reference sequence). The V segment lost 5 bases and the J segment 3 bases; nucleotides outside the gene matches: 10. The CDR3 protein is CASSSLDRGWYTEAFF. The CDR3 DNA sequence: TGTGCCAGTAGTTCGCTGGACAGGGGATGGTACACTGAAGCTTTCTTT.

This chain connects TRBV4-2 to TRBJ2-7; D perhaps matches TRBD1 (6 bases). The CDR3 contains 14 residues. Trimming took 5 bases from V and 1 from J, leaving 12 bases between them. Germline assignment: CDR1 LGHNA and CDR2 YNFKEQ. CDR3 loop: CASSRQAGSYEQYF. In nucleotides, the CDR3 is TGTGCCAGCAGCAGACAGGCTGGTTCCTACGAGCAGTACTTC.

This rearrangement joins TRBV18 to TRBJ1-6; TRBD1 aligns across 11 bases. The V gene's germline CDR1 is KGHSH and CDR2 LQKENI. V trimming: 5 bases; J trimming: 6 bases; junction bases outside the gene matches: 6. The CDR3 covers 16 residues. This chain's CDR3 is CASSTGTGGINSPLHF. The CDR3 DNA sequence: TGTGCCAGCTCAACCGGGACAGGGGGAATTAATTCACCCCTCCACTTT.

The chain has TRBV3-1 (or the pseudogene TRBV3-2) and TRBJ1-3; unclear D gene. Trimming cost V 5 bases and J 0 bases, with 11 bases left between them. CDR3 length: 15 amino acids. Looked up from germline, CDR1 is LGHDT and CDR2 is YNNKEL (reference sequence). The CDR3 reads CASSRDNYSGNTIYF. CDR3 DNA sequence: TGTGCCAGCAGCAGAGACAATTACTCTGGAAACACCATATATTTT.

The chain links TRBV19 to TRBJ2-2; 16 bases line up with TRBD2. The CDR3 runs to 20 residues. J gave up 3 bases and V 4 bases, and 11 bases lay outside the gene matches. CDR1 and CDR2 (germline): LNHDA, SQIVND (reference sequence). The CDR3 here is CASSSRPGLAGGPYTGELFF. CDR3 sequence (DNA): TGTGCCAGTAGTAGTAGACCGGGACTAGCGGGGGGGCCATACACCGGGGAGCTGTTTTTT.

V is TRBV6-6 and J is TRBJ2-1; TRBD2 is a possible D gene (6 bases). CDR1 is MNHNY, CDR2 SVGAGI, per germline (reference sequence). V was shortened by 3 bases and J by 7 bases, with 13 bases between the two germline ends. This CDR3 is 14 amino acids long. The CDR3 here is CASSYGGSKNEQFF. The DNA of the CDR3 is TGTGCCAGCAGTTATGGGGGGTCTAAGAATGAGCAGTTCTTC.

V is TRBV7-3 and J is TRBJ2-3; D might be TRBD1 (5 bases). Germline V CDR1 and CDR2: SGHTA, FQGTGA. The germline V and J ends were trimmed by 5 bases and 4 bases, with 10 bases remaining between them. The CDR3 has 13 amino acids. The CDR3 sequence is CASSQIRADTQYF. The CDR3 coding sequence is TGTGCCAGCAGCCAAATCAGGGCAGATACGCAGTATTTT.

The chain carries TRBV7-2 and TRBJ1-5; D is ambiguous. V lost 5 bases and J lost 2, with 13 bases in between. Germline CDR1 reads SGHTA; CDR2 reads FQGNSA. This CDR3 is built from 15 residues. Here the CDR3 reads CASSLWPQGNQPQHF. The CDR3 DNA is TGTGCCAGCAGCCTTTGGCCTCAGGGCAATCAGCCCCAGCATTTT.

In DNA form, the CDR3 reads TGTGCCTGGAGTCCCCAGGGATCTCTTTACGAGCAGTACTTC. Its protein is CAWSPQGSLYEQYF. The J gene is TRBJ2-7, the V gene TRBV30, with D maybe TRBD1 (5 bases). V was clipped by 2 bases and J by 4 bases, with 15 bases between them. Germline V gene data show CDR1 as GTSNPN and CDR2 as SVGIG (reference sequence). This CDR3 has 14 amino acids.

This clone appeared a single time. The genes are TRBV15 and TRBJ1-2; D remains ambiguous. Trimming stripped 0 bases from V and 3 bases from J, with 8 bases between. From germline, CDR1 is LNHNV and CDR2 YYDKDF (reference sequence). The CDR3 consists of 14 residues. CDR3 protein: CATSREGGDYGYTF. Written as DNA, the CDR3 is TGTGCCACCAGCAGAGAAGGCGGGGACTATGGCTACACCTTC.

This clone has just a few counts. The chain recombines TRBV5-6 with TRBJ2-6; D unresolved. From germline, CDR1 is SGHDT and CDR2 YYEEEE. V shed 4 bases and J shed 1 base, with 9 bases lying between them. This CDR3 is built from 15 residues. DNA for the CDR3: TGTGCCAGCAGCCCGAACTTATCTGGGGCCAACGTCCTGACTTTC. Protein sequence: CASSPNLSGANVLTF.

This chain's CDR3 is CASREGRGATEAFF. The CDR3, as DNA: TGTGCCAGTAGGGAGGGGCGGGGCGCGACTGAAGCTTTCTTT. V gene TRBV19 combines with J gene TRBJ1-1; perhaps TRBD1 as D (5 bases). CDR1 is LNHDA and CDR2 is SQIVND in the germline V gene (reference sequence). With 6 bases removed from V and 5 bases from J, the gap between germline ends came to 16 bases. CDR3 length: 14 amino acids.

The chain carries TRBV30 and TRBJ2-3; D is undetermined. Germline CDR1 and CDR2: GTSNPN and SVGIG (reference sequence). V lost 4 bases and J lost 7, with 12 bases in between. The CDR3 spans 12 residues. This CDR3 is CAWNRQSNTQYF. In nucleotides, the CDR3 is TGTGCCTGGAATCGTCAGTCGAATACGCAGTATTTT.

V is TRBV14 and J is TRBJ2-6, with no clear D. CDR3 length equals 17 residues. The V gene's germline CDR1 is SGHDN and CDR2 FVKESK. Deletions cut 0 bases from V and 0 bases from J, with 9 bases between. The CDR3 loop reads CASSQDLLSSGANVLTF. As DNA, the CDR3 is TGTGCCAGCAGCCAAGATCTTCTAAGCTCTGGGGCCAACGTCCTGACTTTC.

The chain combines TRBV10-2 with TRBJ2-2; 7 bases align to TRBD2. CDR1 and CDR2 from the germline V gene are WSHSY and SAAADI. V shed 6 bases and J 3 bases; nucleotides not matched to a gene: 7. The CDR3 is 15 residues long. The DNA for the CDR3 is TGCGCCAGCAGCAGAACGGGACTATACACCGGGGAGCTGTTTTTT. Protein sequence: CASSRTGLYTGELFF.

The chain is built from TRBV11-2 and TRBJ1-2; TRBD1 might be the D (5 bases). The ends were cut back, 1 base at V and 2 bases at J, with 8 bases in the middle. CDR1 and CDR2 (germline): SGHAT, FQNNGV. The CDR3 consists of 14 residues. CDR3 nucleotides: TGTGCCAGCAGCTTAGTGGCAGGGAACTATGGCTACACCTTC. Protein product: CASSLVAGNYGYTF.

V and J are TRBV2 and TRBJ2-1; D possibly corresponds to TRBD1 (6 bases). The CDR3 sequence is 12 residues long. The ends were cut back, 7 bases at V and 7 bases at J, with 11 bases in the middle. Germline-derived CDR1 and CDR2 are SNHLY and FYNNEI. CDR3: CASTGQRNEQFF. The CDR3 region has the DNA TGTGCCAGCACAGGACAGAGGAATGAGCAGTTCTTC.